These 16 T cell receptor beta chains originate from one sample sequenced in a study of Graves' ophthalmopathy and Graves' hyperthyroidism. For repertoire sequencing, the TCR beta CDR3 regions were amplified from RNA transcripts. Second-round multiplex PCR came after a first-round RT-PCR that employed HTBI primers. MiXCR, run by TCRdb on the multiplex PCR reads, gives a single entry per CDR3 protein. The profile shows approximately 700,000 distinct CDR3 sequences, around 40% of them singletons. Sequenced: peripheral blood. These receptors came from an adult man with Graves' ophthalmopathy.

This clonotype came up many times. V and J are TRBV2 and TRBJ1-1, with a weak D call TRBD1 (5 bases). Trimming removed 9 bases from V and 5 bases from J, with 16 bases in between. Per germline, CDR1 SNHLY and CDR2 FYNNEI. This CDR3 has 13 residues. The CDR3 coding sequence is TGTGCCAGTGGTGGGGGTATTGGAACTGAAGCTTTCTTT. Its translation: CASGGGIGTEAFF.

As regards this clonotype: Relative to the germline gene, one junction end is altered; a read error may explain this. The chain joins TRBV10-3 to TRBJ1-2; 7 bases are a match to TRBD1. The CDR3 is 16 residues long. Germline CDR1 reads ENHRY; CDR2 reads SYGVKD. The CDR3 nucleotides are TGTGCCAGCAGTTCGGGGACAGACATCCTTAACTATGGCTACACCTTC. Translating it yields CASSSGTDILNYGYTF.

This clonotype was recorded many times. The chain links TRBV20-1 to TRBJ1-2, with 10 bases lining up with TRBD1. The CDR3 is 12 amino acids. Trimming at V came to 6 bases and at J to 7 bases, leaving 5 bases not matched to a gene. CDR1 is DFQATT and CDR2 is SNEGSKA in the germline V gene (reference sequence). The DNA for the CDR3 is TGCAGTGCGAGACAGGGGGCAGGTGGCTACACCTTC. Translated: CSARQGAGGYTF.

This clonotype has only a few counts. The gene calls are TRBV6-1 and TRBJ1-4, with a possible D match to TRBD1 (5 bases). The V gene lost 7 bases and the J gene lost 8 bases, with 17 bases spanning the gap. Germline V gives CDR1 MNHNS, CDR2 SASEGT. CDR3 length equals 14 residues. The CDR3 coding sequence is TGTGCCAGCATCAACTCTTGGGGACTCGAAAAACTGTTTTTT. It encodes CASINSWGLEKLFF.

V and J are TRBV2 and TRBJ2-5, with TRBD1 matching 10 bases. Germline values: CDR1 SNHLY, CDR2 FYNNEI. The CDR3 runs 13 residues. V shed 11 bases, J shed 1 base, and the junction held 4 bases outside the gene matches. CDR3 DNA: TGTGCCGGACAGGGGGACGCCCAAGAGACCCAGTACTTC. It encodes CAGQGDAQETQYF.

This clonotype is a singleton in its sample. A much bigger clone sits one base away, suggesting this may be a read error. As the CDR3 is not closed by the conserved phenylalanine or tryptophan, this likely results from a read error. This chain joins TRBV7-3 and TRBJ2-5, with TRBD2 matching over 7 bases. The CDR3 is 14 amino acids. Germline CDR1 is SGHTA and CDR2 is FQGTGA. Trimming at V came to 5 bases and at J to 10 bases, leaving 13 bases not matched to a gene. CDR3: CASSQEGGRRGQYL. In DNA, the CDR3 is TGTGCCAGCAGCCAAGAGGGAGGGAGGCGAGGCCAGTACCTC.

This clonotype showed up many times. The junction differs from germline at one of its ends, possibly a read error. The rearrangement joins TRBV10-3 to TRBJ1-1; 8 positions agree with TRBD1. This CDR3 comprises 14 residues. The germline gives CDR1 ENHRY, CDR2 SYGVKD. DNA of the CDR3: TGTGCCAGCAGTAGGGGACAGGAGTACACTGAAGCTTTCTTT. Its translation is CASSRGQEYTEAFF.

This clonotype was found a few times. The rearrangement links TRBV7-9 to TRBJ2-7; D is unresolved. V was pared by 6 bases and J by 0 bases, with 15 bases between. The CDR3 contains 15 residues. Germline V gene lookup returns CDR1 SEHNR and CDR2 FQNEAQ (reference sequence). CDR3: CASSLSPSSSYEQYF. The CDR3 region has the DNA TGTGCCAGCAGTTTATCCCCCTCAAGCTCCTACGAGCAGTACTTC. The full variable domain, with the rest looked up from reference TRBV7-9 and TRBJ2-7, is DTGVSQNPRHKITKRGQNVTFRCDPISEHNRLYWYRQTLGQGPEFLTYFQNEAQLEKSRLLSDRFSAERPKGSFSTLEIQRTEQGDSAMYLCASSLSPSSSYEQYFGPGTRLTVT.

This clonotype was picked up one time. A much larger clone differs from this one at a single base, so this may be a read error. The rearrangement links TRBV5-1 to TRBJ2-5; tentative D call: TRBD1 (5 bases). The CDR3 totals 13 residues. Germline V CDR1 and CDR2: SGHRS, YFSETQ. The CDR3 DNA is TGCGCCAGCAGCTTGTACAGGCAAGGGACCCAGTACTTC. Its translation: CASSLYRQGTQYF.

The V and J genes are TRBV7-6 and TRBJ2-5; 8 bases fit TRBD1. V was pared by 4 bases and J by 9 bases, with 10 bases of the junction left unmatched. The germline CDR1 and CDR2 sequences are SGHVS and FNYEAQ. This CDR3 has 14 residues. CDR3 in amino acids: CASSSGTGNQPQYF. The CDR3 DNA reads as TGTGCCAGCAGCTCCGGGACAGGCAATCAGCCCCAGTACTTC.

V usage is TRBV11-2 and J usage is TRBJ1-3; no firm D call. The V gene lost 0 bases and the J gene lost 4 bases, with 13 bases spanning the gap. CDR1 is SGHAT, CDR2 FQNNGV, per germline. The CDR3 is made up of 16 amino acids. CDR3 residues: CASSLDLGCSGNTIYF. CDR3 bases: TGTGCCAGCAGCTTAGATTTAGGGTGTAGCGGAAACACCATATATTTT.

This clonotype was seen only once. Given a much more abundant clone one base away, this may be a read error. The chain links TRBV15 to TRBJ1-1; D gene ambiguous. V was clipped by 1 base and J by 4 bases, with 10 bases between them. The CDR3 is made up of 14 amino acids. Germline loops: CDR1 LNHNV, CDR2 YYDKDF (reference sequence). DNA for the CDR3: TGTGCCACCAGCAGAGCACAGACGAGCACTGAAGCTTTCTTT. It specifies CATSRAQTSTEAFF.

This clonotype was seen at least ten times. The chain is built from TRBV29-1 and TRBJ2-7; D ambiguous. The V end was cut by 3 bases, the J end by 3 bases, with 12 bases between. The CDR3 has 13 amino acids. Germline CDR1 is SQVTM and CDR2 is ANQGSEA. The CDR3 spells CSVEQGRGYEQYF. The CDR3 DNA reads as TGCAGCGTTGAGCAAGGTCGTGGCTACGAGCAGTACTTC.

This clonotype occurred a few times. This chain connects TRBV20-1 to TRBJ1-4; the match to TRBD1 covers 7 bases. CDR1 and CDR2 from the germline V gene are DFQATT and SNEGSKA (reference sequence). The CDR3 has 14 amino acids. V shed 5 bases and J 0 bases; nucleotides not matched to a gene: 3. The CDR3 coding sequence is TGCAGTGCTGGGACAGACTCAACTAATGAAAAACTGTTTTTT. Its protein is CSAGTDSTNEKLFF.

This clonotype was detected many times. V gene TRBV24-1 combines with J gene TRBJ1-3, with D uncertain. V lost 2 bases, J lost 4 bases, and 14 bases lay in between. The CDR3 has 16 amino acids. Germline assignment: CDR1 KGHDR and CDR2 SFDVKD. The CDR3 protein is CATSDSARNSGNTIYF. The CDR3 region has the DNA TGTGCCACCAGTGATTCGGCCCGAAACTCAGGAAACACCATATATTTT.

This clonotype was seen a handful of times. The rearrangement uses TRBV6-5 and TRBJ1-6; maybe TRBD1 (5 bases). Trimming removed 11 bases from V and 6 bases from J, with 14 bases in between. The CDR3 consists of 13 residues. In germline, CDR1 is MNHEY, CDR2 SVGAGI. This CDR3 is CAARRGFNSPLHF. In DNA form, the CDR3 reads TGTGCCGCACGACGGGGGTTTAATTCACCCCTCCACTTT.